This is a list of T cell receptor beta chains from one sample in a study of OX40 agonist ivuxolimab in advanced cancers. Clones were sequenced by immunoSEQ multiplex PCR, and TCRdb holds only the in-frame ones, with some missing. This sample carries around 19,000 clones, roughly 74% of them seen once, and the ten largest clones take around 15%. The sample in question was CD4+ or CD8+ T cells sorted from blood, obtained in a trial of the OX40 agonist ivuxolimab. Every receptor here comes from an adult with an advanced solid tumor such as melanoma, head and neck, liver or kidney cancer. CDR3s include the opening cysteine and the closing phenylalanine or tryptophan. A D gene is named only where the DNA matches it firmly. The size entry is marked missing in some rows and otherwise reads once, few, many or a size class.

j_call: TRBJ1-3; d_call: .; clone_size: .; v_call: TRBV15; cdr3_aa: CATSRAPPLTGSGNTIYF; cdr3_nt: TGTGCCACCAGCAGAGCCCCCCCGCTCACGGGCTCTGGAAACACCATATATTTT
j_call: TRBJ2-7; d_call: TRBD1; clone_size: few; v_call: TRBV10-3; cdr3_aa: CATGTGSYEQYF; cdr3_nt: TGTGCCACCGGGACAGGTTCCTACGAGCAGTACTTC
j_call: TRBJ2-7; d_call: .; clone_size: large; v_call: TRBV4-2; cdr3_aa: CASSQQEGGYEQYF; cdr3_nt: TGTGCCAGCAGCCAGCAAGAGGGAGGCTACGAGCAGTACTTC
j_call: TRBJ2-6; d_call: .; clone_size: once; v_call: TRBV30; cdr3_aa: CAWSFHSSGANVLTF; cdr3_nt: TGTGCCTGGAGTTTCCACAGCTCTGGGGCCAACGTCCTGACTTTC
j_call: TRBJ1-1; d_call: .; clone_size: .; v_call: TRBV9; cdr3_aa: CASSETGREAFF; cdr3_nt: TGTGCCAGCAGCGAAACAGGGAGGGAAGCTTTCTTT
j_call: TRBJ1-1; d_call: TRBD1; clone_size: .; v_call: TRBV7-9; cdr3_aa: CASSLEGASTEAFF; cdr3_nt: TGTGCCAGCAGCTTAGAGGGGGCCAGCACTGAAGCTTTCTTT
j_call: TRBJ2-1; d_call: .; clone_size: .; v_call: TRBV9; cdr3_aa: CASSPHFDNEQFF; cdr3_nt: TGTGCCAGCAGCCCCCACTTCGACAATGAGCAGTTCTTC
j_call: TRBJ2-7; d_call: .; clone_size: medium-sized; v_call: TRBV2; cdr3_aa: CASSEGAVYEQYF; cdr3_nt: TGTGCCAGCAGTGAAGGCGCAGTATACGAGCAGTACTTC
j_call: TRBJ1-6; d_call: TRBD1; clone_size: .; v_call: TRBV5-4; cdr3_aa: CASSSPEPEQGDYNSPLHF; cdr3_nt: TGTGCCAGCAGCTCTCCGGAACCCGAACAGGGGGACTATAATTCACCCCTCCACTTT
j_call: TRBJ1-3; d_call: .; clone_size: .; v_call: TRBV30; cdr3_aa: CAWSRTAGNTIYF; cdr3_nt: TGTGCCTGGAGCAGGACGGCTGGAAACACCATATATTTT
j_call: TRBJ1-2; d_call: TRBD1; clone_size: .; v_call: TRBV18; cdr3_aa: CASYTTGTGYGYTF; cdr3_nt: TGTGCCAGCTACACGACCGGGACAGGGTATGGCTACACCTTC
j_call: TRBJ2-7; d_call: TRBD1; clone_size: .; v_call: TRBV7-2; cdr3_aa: CASSLKQGVGYEQYF; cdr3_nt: TGTGCCAGCAGCTTGAAACAGGGGGTGGGCTACGAGCAGTACTTC
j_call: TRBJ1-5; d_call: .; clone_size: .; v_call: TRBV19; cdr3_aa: CASSIQVINQPQHF; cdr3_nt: TGTGCCAGTAGTATTCAGGTTATCAATCAGCCCCAGCATTTT
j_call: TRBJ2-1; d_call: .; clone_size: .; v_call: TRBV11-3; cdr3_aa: CASSLVGSYNEQFF; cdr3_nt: TGTGCCAGCAGCTTAGTGGGCAGTTACAATGAGCAGTTCTTC
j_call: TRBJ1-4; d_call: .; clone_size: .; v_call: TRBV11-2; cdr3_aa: CASSLGPGMMSEKLFF; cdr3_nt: TGTGCCAGCAGCTTAGGTCCGGGGATGATGAGTGAAAAACTGTTTTTT